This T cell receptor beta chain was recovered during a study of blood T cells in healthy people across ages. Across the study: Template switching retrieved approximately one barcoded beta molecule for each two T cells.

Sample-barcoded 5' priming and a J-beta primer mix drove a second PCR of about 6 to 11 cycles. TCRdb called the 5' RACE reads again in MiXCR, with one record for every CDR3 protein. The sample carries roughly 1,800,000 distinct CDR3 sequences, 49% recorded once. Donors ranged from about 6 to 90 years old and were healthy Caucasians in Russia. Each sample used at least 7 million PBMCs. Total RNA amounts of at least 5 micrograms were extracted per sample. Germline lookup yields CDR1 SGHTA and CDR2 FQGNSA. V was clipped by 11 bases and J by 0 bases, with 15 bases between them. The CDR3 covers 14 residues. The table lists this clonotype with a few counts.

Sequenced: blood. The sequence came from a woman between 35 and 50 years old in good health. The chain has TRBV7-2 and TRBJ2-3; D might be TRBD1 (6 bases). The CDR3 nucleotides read TGTGCCGGGGACAATGGGGGTAGCACAGATACGCAGTATTTT. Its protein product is CAGDNGGSTDTQYF.